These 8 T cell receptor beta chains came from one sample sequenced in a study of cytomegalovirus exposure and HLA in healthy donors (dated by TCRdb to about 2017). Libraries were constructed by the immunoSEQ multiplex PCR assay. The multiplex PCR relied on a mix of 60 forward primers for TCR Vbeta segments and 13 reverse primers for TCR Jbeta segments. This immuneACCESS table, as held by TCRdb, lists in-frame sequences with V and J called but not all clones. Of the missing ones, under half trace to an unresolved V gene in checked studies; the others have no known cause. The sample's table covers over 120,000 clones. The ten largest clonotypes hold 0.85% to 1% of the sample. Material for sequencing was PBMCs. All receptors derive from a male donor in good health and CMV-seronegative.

The DNA of the CDR3 is TGTGCCTGGAGTGGCAGGGGCGCTGGGGGTAATGAAGCTTTCTTT. Translation: CAWSGRGAGGNEAFF. The J gene is TRBJ1-1, the V gene TRBV30; D perhaps matches TRBD1 (6 bases). With 1 base removed from V and 7 bases from J, the gap between germline ends came to 19 bases. In germline, CDR1 is GTSNPN, CDR2 SVGIG (reference sequence). The CDR3 runs to 15 residues.

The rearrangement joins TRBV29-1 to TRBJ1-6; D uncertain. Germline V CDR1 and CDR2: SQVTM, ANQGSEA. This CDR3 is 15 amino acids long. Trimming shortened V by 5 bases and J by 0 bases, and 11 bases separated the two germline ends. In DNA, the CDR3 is TGCAGCGTTAGAACAGAGAGCTCCTATAATTCACCCCTCCACTTT. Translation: CSVRTESSYNSPLHF.

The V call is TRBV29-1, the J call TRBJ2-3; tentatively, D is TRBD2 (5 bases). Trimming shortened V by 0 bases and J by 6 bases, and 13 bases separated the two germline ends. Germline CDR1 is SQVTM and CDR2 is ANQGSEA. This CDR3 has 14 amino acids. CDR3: CSVEDHRPGDTQYF. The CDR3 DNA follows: TGCAGCGTTGAAGATCACCGCCCGGGGGATACGCAGTATTTT.

As DNA, the CDR3 is TGTGCCAGCAGTGAGGGGGGATCCAATCAGCCCCAGCATTTT. This encodes CASSEGGSNQPQHF. This sequence joins TRBV6-1 and TRBJ1-5; tentative D call: TRBD1 (5 bases). CDR3 length: 14 residues. CDR1 MNHNS and CDR2 SASEGT come from the germline V gene. Between the trimmed V and J ends, which lost 3 bases and 3 bases, there was a span of 9 bases.

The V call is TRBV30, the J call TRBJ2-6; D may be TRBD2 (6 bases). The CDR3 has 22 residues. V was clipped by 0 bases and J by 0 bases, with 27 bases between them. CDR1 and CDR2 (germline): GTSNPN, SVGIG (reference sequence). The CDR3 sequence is CAWSVVMLFGGSESSGANVLTF. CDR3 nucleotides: TGTGCCTGGAGTGTAGTGATGTTATTCGGGGGTTCGGAAAGCTCTGGGGCCAACGTCCTGACTTTC. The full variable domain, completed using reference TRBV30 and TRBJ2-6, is SQTIHQWPATLVQPVGSPLSLECTVEGTSNPNLYWYRQAAGRGLQLLFYSVGIGQISSEVPQNLSASRPQDRQFILSSKKLLLSDSGFYLCAWSVVMLFGGSESSGANVLTFGAGSRLTVL.

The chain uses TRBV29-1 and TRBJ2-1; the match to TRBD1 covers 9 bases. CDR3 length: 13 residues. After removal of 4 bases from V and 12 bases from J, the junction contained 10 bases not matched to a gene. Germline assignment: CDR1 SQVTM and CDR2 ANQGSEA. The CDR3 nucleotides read TGCAGCGTTGCAGGGACAGGGTTAAGTGGGCAGTTCTTC. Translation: CSVAGTGLSGQFF.

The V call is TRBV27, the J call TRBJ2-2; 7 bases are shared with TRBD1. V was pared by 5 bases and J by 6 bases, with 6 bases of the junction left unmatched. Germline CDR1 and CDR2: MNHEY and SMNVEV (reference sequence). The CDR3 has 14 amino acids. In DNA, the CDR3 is TGTGCCAGCAGTCGACGACAGGGAGCCGGGGAGCTGTTTTTT. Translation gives CASSRRQGAGELFF.

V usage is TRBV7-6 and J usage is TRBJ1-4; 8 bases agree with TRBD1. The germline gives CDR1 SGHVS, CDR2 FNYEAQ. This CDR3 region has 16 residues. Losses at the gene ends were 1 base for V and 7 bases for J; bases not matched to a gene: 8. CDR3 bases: TGTGCCAGCAGCTTAGTGGGAGGGGACAGGCCTGAAAAACTGTTTTTT. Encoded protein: CASSLVGGDRPEKLFF.